A selection of T cell receptor beta chains follows, all from one sample in a study of T cells in Graves' hyperthyroidism and ophthalmopathy. TCRdb reanalysed the multiplex PCR reads using MiXCR and keeps one entry per CDR3 protein. The sample holds about 270,000 distinct CDR3 sequences, around a quarter seen once. The sequenced sample was blood. The receptor set was obtained from a middle-aged man with Graves' hyperthyroidism that later progressed to Graves' ophthalmopathy. The conserved cysteine and the conserved F or W are not part of the CDR3 here. Each record gives: V gene, CDR3 length, J gene, CDR3 protein.

v_call: TRBV6-5
cdr3_length: 13
j_call: TRBJ2-7
cdr3_aa: ASSSAGGPPYEQY

v_call: TRBV6-5
cdr3_length: 13
j_call: TRBJ1-5
cdr3_aa: ASSYEILGNQPQH

v_call: TRBV7-8
cdr3_length: 12
j_call: TRBJ2-5
cdr3_aa: ASSPTRKQETQY

v_call: TRBV2
cdr3_length: 12
j_call: TRBJ2-6
cdr3_aa: ASRLLPGANVLT

v_call: TRBV12-3/TRBV12-4
cdr3_length: 14
j_call: TRBJ2-5
cdr3_aa: ASSPPVGGQQETQY

v_call: TRBV6-5
cdr3_length: 12
j_call: TRBJ2-7
cdr3_aa: ASSYSKEGGEQY

v_call: TRBV18
cdr3_length: 12
j_call: TRBJ2-7
cdr3_aa: ASSPRDRYYEQY

v_call: TRBV15
cdr3_length: 11
j_call: TRBJ1-1
cdr3_aa: ATSRDRNTEAF

v_call: TRBV6-1
cdr3_length: 13
j_call: TRBJ2-7
cdr3_aa: ASSEWKAGNYEQY

v_call: TRBV20-1
cdr3_length: 6
j_call: TRBJ1-2
cdr3_aa: SVPGYT

v_call: TRBV28
cdr3_length: 14
j_call: TRBJ2-5
cdr3_aa: ASSLGGLVAQETQY

v_call: TRBV14
cdr3_length: 12
j_call: TRBJ1-2
cdr3_aa: ASSPETGYGGYT

v_call: TRBV7-2
cdr3_length: 13
j_call: TRBJ2-4
cdr3_aa: ASSLDQGMGNIQY